This TCR beta chain was captured in a study of cytomegalovirus exposure and HLA in healthy donors. Both 60 Vbeta primers and 13 Jbeta primers went into the PCR. As handled by the study authors: A later analysis tallied roughly 77 million unique TCR beta chains, roughly 11 million of them shared. The table came from immunoSEQ multiplex PCR; TCRdb's copy has only in-frame clones and leaves some out. V, J and clone size were drawn from that table, and D and trimming were deduced from the DNA. The sample yields 160,000 or so clones, approximately 80% seen once. The CDR3 has 11 amino acids. V gave up 2 bases and J gave up 8 bases, with 9 bases separating them. Germline values: CDR1 DFQATT, CDR2 SNEGSKA (reference sequence).

The chain carries TRBV20-1 and TRBJ1-2; unclear D gene. Sequenced sample: PBMCs. The clonotype comes from a woman aged 45 to 65 in good health and CMV-seronegative. Here the CDR3 reads CSARLYPGYTF. CDR3 sequence (DNA): TGCAGTGCTAGACTATACCCCGGCTACACCTTC.